The sequence of this TCR beta chain was determined in a study of blood T cells in healthy people across ages. The V gene's germline CDR1 is SEHNR and CDR2 FQNEAQ (reference sequence). The CDR3 runs to 15 residues. Then a second PCR, running about 6 to 11 cycles, was carried out with a sample-barcoded 5' primer and a J-beta primer mix. The template-switch adaptor, which had 12 random nucleotides, put a tag on each cDNA molecule. One entry per CDR3 protein results from TCRdb running MiXCR on the 5' RACE reads. Counted here are 450,000 to 600,000 distinct CDR3 sequences, about 29% occurring once; the ten biggest clones make up 3% to 4%. This sample was shared with a second study, whose subject was T cells of mothers and their children. From that second work: Nine systemically healthy Caucasian donors: three mothers, six children. For each mother, over 8 million TCR beta CDR3 reads were obtained, and for each child, a few million.

Material: blood. This receptor was taken from a boy aged 2-9 years in good health. The gene calls are TRBV7-9 and TRBJ2-5; a weak D match, TRBD2 (6 bases). The closer fit of TRBJ2-1 to the DNA end suggests the J call may be wrong. In DNA form, the CDR3 reads TGTGCCAGCAGCTTACTAGCGCATATCTACAATGAGCAGTTCTTC. Translating it yields CASSLLAHIYNEQFF.